These 2 T cell receptor beta chains originate from one sample sequenced in a study of shared clonotypes between healthy human individuals. TCRdb's copy holds only in-frame clones and misses some; the assay was immunoSEQ multiplex PCR. This table has hundreds of thousands of clones, 90% to 97% appearing once. Sequencing was done on a sample of naive CD4+ T cells sorted from blood. Documented subset: CD45RA+ positively selected. All receptors come from a woman in her thirties in good health.

This chain links TRBV18 with TRBJ1-6; 8 bases map to TRBD1. CDR1 is KGHSH and CDR2 is LQKENI in the germline V gene. This CDR3 region has 14 residues. V shed 6 bases, J shed 6 bases, and the junction held 4 bases outside the gene matches. This chain's CDR3 is CASSDRGFNSPLHF. In DNA, the CDR3 is TGTGCCAGCTCCGACAGGGGATTTAATTCACCCCTCCACTTT.

This chain joins TRBV2 and TRBJ1-2, with a tentative D call TRBD1 (5 bases). The ends were cut back, 6 bases at V and 5 bases at J, with 10 bases in the middle. CDR1 is SNHLY and CDR2 is FYNNEI in the germline V gene. The CDR3 runs to 12 residues. In DNA form, the CDR3 reads TGTGCCAGCAGGAAGACAGTATATGGCTACACCTTC. Its protein product is CASRKTVYGYTF.